The next 31 T cell receptor beta chains were all read from a single sample in a study of tumour-infiltrating T cells in Burkitt lymphoma. The repertoire was sequenced with immunoSEQ multiplex PCR; TCRdb's copy has only in-frame clones and lacks some. The sample consists of thousands of clones, about 17% of them appearing once. The source material was tumor tissue. Receptors originate from a human donor with diffuse large B-cell lymphoma.

J is TRBJ2-5 and V is TRBV7-9; TRBD1 agrees at 8 bases. The CDR3 has 14 amino acids. The V gene's germline CDR1 is SEHNR and CDR2 FQNEAQ (reference sequence). V lost 5 bases and J lost 2; bases outside the gene matches: 4. In DNA form, the CDR3 reads TGTGCCAGCAGCCCGGGGACAGGACAAGAGACCCAGTACTTC. The encoded protein is CASSPGTGQETQYF.

The chain is built from TRBV7-2 and TRBJ2-3; no reliable D call. The CDR3 spans 14 residues. V was shortened by 5 bases and J by 4 bases, with 13 bases between the two germline ends. CDR1 SGHTA and CDR2 FQGNSA come from the germline V gene. Written as DNA, the CDR3 is TGTGCCAGCAGCCAACCTCCGGCCTCAGATACGCAGTATTTT. As protein: CASSQPPASDTQYF.

The V call is TRBV5-1, the J call TRBJ2-2, with no clear D. The CDR3 is 11 residues long. The germline CDR1 and CDR2 sequences are SGHRS and YFSETQ. With 3 bases removed from V and 7 bases from J, the gap between germline ends came to 4 bases. The CDR3 protein is CASSWNGELFF. CDR3 sequence (DNA): TGCGCCAGCAGCTGGAACGGGGAGCTGTTTTTT.

The chain combines TRBV7-2 with TRBJ2-7; D not certain. Germline V CDR1 and CDR2: SGHTA, FQGNSA. The V and J ends lost 4 bases and 6 bases respectively, with 19 bases between them. CDR3 length: 15 amino acids. The CDR3 is CASSSAGPSNGEQYF. CDR3 nucleotide sequence: TGTGCCAGCAGCTCCGCCGGCCCGTCGAACGGCGAGCAGTACTTC.

The chain links TRBV27 to TRBJ1-1; no firm D call. The CDR3 is 11 residues long. The V end lost 3 bases, the J end lost 4 bases, and 3 bases lay between the germline ends. CDR1 and CDR2 (germline): MNHEY, SMNVEV (reference sequence). The CDR3 is CASSLGTEAFF. The CDR3 DNA follows: TGTGCCAGCAGTTTGGGCACTGAAGCTTTCTTT.

In this sample, this clone turned up a few times. The V call is TRBV6-1, the J call TRBJ1-5; the match to TRBD1 covers 7 bases. The J segment lost 3 bases and the V segment lost 9 bases, leaving 5 bases of the junction unmatched. Germline-derived CDR1 and CDR2 are MNHNS and SASEGT. There are 13 residues in the CDR3. The CDR3 region is CASRTGANQPQHF. As DNA, the CDR3 is TGTGCCAGTCGGACAGGCGCCAATCAGCCCCAGCATTTT.

This clone has more than one count but fewer than ten. The chain uses TRBV30 and TRBJ2-7, with 7 positions matching TRBD1. V shed 8 bases, J shed 3 bases, and the junction held 7 bases outside the gene matches. The CDR3 spans 12 residues. CDR1 GTSNPN and CDR2 SVGIG come from the germline V gene (reference sequence). CDR3 residues: CARDSRGYEQYF. The CDR3, as DNA: TGTGCCCGGGACAGCAGGGGCTACGAGCAGTACTTC. Supplemented by reference TRBV30 and TRBJ2-7, the full variable domain reads SQTIHQWPATLVQPVGSPLSLECTVEGTSNPNLYWYRQAAGRGLQLLFYSVGIGQISSEVPQNLSASRPQDRQFILSSKKLLLSDSGFYLCARDSRGYEQYFGPGTRLTVT.

This chain joins TRBV19 and TRBJ2-6; TRBD1 might be the D (5 bases). The CDR3 extends over 15 amino acids. From germline, CDR1 is LNHDA and CDR2 SQIVND (reference sequence). Trimming removed 7 bases at V and 2 bases at J, with 12 bases between. This chain's CDR3 is CASTGYGTGANVLTF. In DNA form, the CDR3 reads TGTGCCAGTACAGGGTATGGTACTGGGGCCAACGTCCTGACTTTC.

This clone was counted a few times. V and J are TRBV5-1 and TRBJ2-7, with a weak D call TRBD2 (6 bases). This CDR3 region has 15 residues. Germline lookup yields CDR1 SGHRS and CDR2 YFSETQ. V lost 0 bases and J 3 bases, leaving 13 bases between the germline ends. The CDR3 DNA follows: TGCGCCAGCAGCTTGGGGAGGGGACGGCTCTACGAGCAGTACTTC. This sequence encodes CASSLGRGRLYEQYF.

The chain carries TRBV7-2 and TRBJ2-1; 7 nucleotides agree with TRBD2. This CDR3 comprises 14 residues. CDR1 and CDR2 from the germline V gene are SGHTA and FQGNSA. V lost 2 bases, J lost 11 bases, and 9 bases stayed unmatched. CDR3 sequence: CASSLLGLAEKQFF. CDR3 nucleotide sequence: TGTGCCAGCAGCTTACTCGGCCTAGCGGAAAAGCAGTTCTTC.

The V call is TRBV9, the J call TRBJ2-3; unclear D gene. The CDR3 is 15 residues long. Trimming stripped 0 bases from V and 4 bases from J, with 12 bases between. Germline V gene sequence: CDR1 SGDLS, CDR2 YYNGEE. The CDR3 DNA sequence: TGTGCCAGCAGCGTAGCTACGGGTAGCCCAGATACGCAGTATTTT. Its translation is CASSVATGSPDTQYF.

The rearrangement uses TRBV6-6 and TRBJ2-1; TRBD2 agrees at 9 bases. The germline V gene encodes CDR1 MNHNY and CDR2 SVGAGI (reference sequence). This CDR3 has 15 residues. J was trimmed by 3 bases and V by 5 bases; bases with no gene match: 5. CDR3 in DNA: TGTGCCAGCAGTGAGGGACTAGCAGTCTACAATGAGCAGTTCTTC. It specifies CASSEGLAVYNEQFF.

The chain employs TRBV10-3 and TRBJ2-1; D gene uncertain. V was pared by 8 bases and J by 5 bases, with 13 bases between. Germline CDR1 reads ENHRY; CDR2 reads SYGVKD. This CDR3 is 13 amino acids long. The CDR3: CAIRRAVDNEQFF. Written as DNA, the CDR3 is TGTGCCATCCGAAGGGCCGTCGACAATGAGCAGTTCTTC.

This clone has just a few counts. The chain uses TRBV12-1 and TRBJ2-1; no check of the table's D call, TRBD2, against the DNA was made. TRBV12-1 has pseudogene status. The CDR3 runs to 14 residues. The CDR3: CASTPGPPYNEQFF. CDR3 nucleotide sequence: TGTGCCAGCACCCCGGGTCCCCCCTACAATGAGCAGTTCTTC.

This chain connects TRBV30 to TRBJ1-1; maybe TRBD1 (5 bases). V gave up 0 bases and J gave up 10 bases, with 15 bases separating them. Germline CDR1 GTSNPN, CDR2 SVGIG (reference sequence). The CDR3 is 13 residues long. CDR3 coding DNA: TGTGCCTGGAGTGTAATCGTTGGGGGAAGAGCTTTCTTT. As protein: CAWSVIVGGRAFF.

There are a few counts of this clone. V is TRBV28 and J is TRBJ1-2, with 9 bases aligning to TRBD1. CDR1 MDHEN and CDR2 SYDVKM come from the germline V gene. The V segment lost 6 bases and the J segment 8 bases; nucleotides outside the gene matches: 13. CDR3 length: 15 residues. The CDR3 DNA is TGTGCCAGCAGCCCAGCGGACAGGGGATTTCTAGGCTACACCTTC. Translating gives CASSPADRGFLGYTF.

The chain links TRBV5-4 to TRBJ2-7; 8 positions match TRBD1. This CDR3 region has 14 residues. Losses at the gene ends were 0 bases for V and 3 bases for J; bases not matched to a gene: 2. Germline V gene data show CDR1 as SGHNT and CDR2 as YYREEE (reference sequence). This CDR3 reads CASSLAGQGYEQYF. CDR3 nucleotide sequence: TGTGCCAGCAGCTTGGCCGGACAGGGCTACGAGCAGTACTTC. Filled out from reference TRBV5-4 and TRBJ2-7, the complete variable domain reads ETGVTQSPTHLIKTRGQQVTLRCSSQSGHNTVSWYQQALGQGPQFIFQYYREEENGRGNFPPRFSGLQFPNYSSELNVNALELDDSALYLCASSLAGQGYEQYFGPGTRLTVT.

This rearrangement joins TRBV6-5 to TRBJ1-5; D unresolved. The CDR3 runs to 15 residues. CDR1 MNHEY and CDR2 SVGAGI come from the germline V gene. The V end lost 2 bases, the J end lost 4 bases, and 12 bases lay between the germline ends. The CDR3 DNA reads TGTGCCAGCAGTTACACCGCGGACGGGAATCAGCCCCAGCATTTT. It encodes CASSYTADGNQPQHF.

The V gene is TRBV6-1, the J gene TRBJ1-3, with no clear D. This CDR3 has 12 amino acids. Trimming took 4 bases from V and 4 from J, leaving 5 bases between them. CDR1 and CDR2 from the germline V gene are MNHNS and SASEGT. The CDR3 DNA reads as TGTGCCAGCAGTGCTATGGGAAACACCATATATTTT. The encoded protein is CASSAMGNTIYF.

As DNA, the CDR3 is TGCGCCAGCAGCCGCAGTACAGGACGAGACGAGCAGTACTTC. Translated: CASSRSTGRDEQYF. The rearrangement links TRBV4-1 to TRBJ2-7; D might be TRBD1 (5 bases). CDR1 and CDR2 (germline): MGHRA, YSYEKL. CDR3 size: 14 residues. V gave up 4 bases and J gave up 5 bases, with 15 bases separating them.

The CDR3 nucleotides read TGTGCCAGCTCACCACATAGGGGTTCTAACTATGGCTACACCTTC. Its translation: CASSPHRGSNYGYTF. This chain links TRBV18 with TRBJ1-2; tentatively, D is TRBD1 (5 bases). Trimming stripped 1 base from V and 0 bases from J, with 9 bases between. Per germline, CDR1 KGHSH and CDR2 LQKENI. The CDR3 is 15 residues long.

The V and J genes are TRBV19 and TRBJ2-1; unclear D gene. Trimming shortened V by 5 bases and J by 0 bases, and 11 bases separated the two germline ends. The CDR3 runs 15 residues. Per the germline V gene, CDR1 is LNHDA and CDR2 is SQIVND (reference sequence). The CDR3 bases are TGTGCCAGTAGTCCAACCGGAAACTCCTACAATGAGCAGTTCTTC. Encoded protein: CASSPTGNSYNEQFF.

Only a few counts were recorded for this clone. The chain couples TRBV14 to TRBJ1-3; TRBD1 matches at 8 bases. This CDR3 contains 16 residues. Germline trimming cut 4 bases from V and 3 bases from J; bases unmatched to any gene: 8. The germline CDR1 and CDR2 sequences are SGHDN and FVKESK. CDR3 amino acids: CASSLGQGILGNTIYF. The DNA of the CDR3 is TGTGCCAGCAGCCTCGGACAGGGAATCCTTGGAAACACCATATATTTT. The complete variable domain, with remaining parts taken from reference TRBV14 and TRBJ1-3, reads EAGVTQFPSHSVIEKGQTVTLRCDPISGHDNLYWYRRVMGKEIKFLLHFVKESKQDESGMPNNRFLAERTGGTYSTLKVQPAELEDSGVYFCASSLGQGILGNTIYFGEGSWLTVV.

This clone has only a few counts. The V and J genes are TRBV9 and TRBJ2-1; possibly TRBD2 for D (5 bases). The germline V gene has CDR1 SGDLS and CDR2 YYNGEE. CDR3 length equals 12 residues. The germline V and J ends were trimmed by 4 bases and 9 bases, with 11 bases remaining between them. For the CDR3, the DNA is TGTGCCAGCAGCCCCCTCGGAGGTGAGCAGTTCTTC. It specifies CASSPLGGEQFF.

The V call is TRBV10-3, the J call TRBJ2-5; 9 bases match TRBD1. The DNA matches TRBJ2-7 better at its end, which makes the J call doubtful. The CDR3 sequence is 14 residues long. Germline CDR1 reads ENHRY; CDR2 reads SYGVKD. CDR3 protein: CAIRSGTGLYEQYF. In nucleotides, the CDR3 is TGTGCCATCAGATCCGGGACAGGGCTCTACGAGCAGTACTTC.

The rearrangement uses TRBV30 and TRBJ2-3; D remains ambiguous. Trimming stripped 0 bases from V and 5 bases from J, with 15 bases between. This CDR3 comprises 15 residues. The germline gives CDR1 GTSNPN, CDR2 SVGIG (reference sequence). The DNA of the CDR3 is TGTGCCTGGAGTGTAGGTCTTCCGGACGTAGATACGCAGTATTTT. It is translated as CAWSVGLPDVDTQYF.

The V and J genes are TRBV5-1 and TRBJ2-2; D assignment may be TRBD1 or TRBD2 (5 bases each). The germline gives CDR1 SGHRS, CDR2 YFSETQ. V lost 4 bases, J lost 7 bases, and 14 bases lay in between. The CDR3 extends over 14 amino acids. The CDR3 is CASSTGRLSGELFF. Written as DNA, the CDR3 is TGCGCCAGCAGCACGGGACGGTTGAGCGGGGAGCTGTTTTTT.

The chain's CDR3 is CASRDGPYEQYF. In DNA form, the CDR3 reads TGTGCCAGCAGGGACGGGCCCTACGAGCAGTACTTC. J is TRBJ2-7 and V is TRBV6-5; D ambiguous. The CDR3 extends over 12 amino acids. Per the germline V gene, CDR1 is MNHEY and CDR2 is SVGAGI. V gave up 6 bases and J gave up 2 bases, with 8 bases separating them.

Only a few counts were recorded for this clone. This chain joins TRBV11-3 and TRBJ2-1, with a tentative D call TRBD2 (5 bases). Trimming shortened V by 9 bases and J by 8 bases, and 14 bases separated the two germline ends. This CDR3 contains 12 residues. Per the germline V gene, CDR1 is SGHNT and CDR2 is YENEEA. CDR3 protein: CASRGGSHEQFF. The DNA for the CDR3 is TGTGCCAGTAGAGGAGGAAGTCATGAGCAGTTCTTC.

The rearrangement uses TRBV5-6 and TRBJ2-2; D gene uncertain. The V end lost 4 bases, the J end lost 6 bases, and 13 bases lay between the germline ends. Germline V gene sequence: CDR1 SGHDT, CDR2 YYEEEE. The CDR3 is made up of 14 amino acids. The CDR3: CASSPVAEPGELFF. As DNA, the CDR3 is TGTGCCAGCAGCCCCGTTGCGGAACCCGGGGAGCTGTTTTTT.

The V gene is TRBV4-1, the J gene TRBJ1-5; 9 positions match TRBD1. Germline lookup yields CDR1 MGHRA and CDR2 YSYEKL. The CDR3 loop spans 15 amino acids. V lost 4 bases and J lost 4; bases outside the gene matches: 5. The CDR3: CASSLRQGGNQPQHF. The CDR3 nucleotides are TGCGCCAGCAGCCTAAGACAGGGGGGAAATCAGCCCCAGCATTTT.